This note documents a single T cell receptor (beta chain) sequence. Antigen specificity is unknown. The sample originates from a study of glioma-infiltrating T cells after dendritic cell vaccination. Study at large: The vaccine used monocyte-derived dendritic cells pulsed overnight with autologous tumor lysate.

Before vaccination, two weeks after the third vaccination, and at progression, PBMC were collected. Primers: 60 V beta forward and 13 J beta reverse. Libraries were prepared by immunoSEQ multiplex PCR; TCRdb keeps only in-frame clonotypes and omits some of them. The sample has approximately 100,000 clones, around three quarters seen once. Trimming shortened V by 2 bases and J by 10 bases, and 22 bases separated the two germline ends. Germline V gene sequence: CDR1 SGHTS, CDR2 YDEGEE. This CDR3 comprises 16 residues. Study-level findings and limits: Estimated pretreatment TIL content predicted outcome after dendritic cell vaccination.

The receptor's source is a human donor with glioblastoma. The gene calls are TRBV5-8 and TRBJ1-5; D is possibly TRBD1 (6 bases). The specimen comprised blood, sampled before dendritic cell vaccination. Here the CDR3 reads CASSFLTGSLGGPQHF. The CDR3 nucleotides are TGTGCCAGCAGCTTCCTAACAGGGTCTCTTGGTGGTCCCCAGCATTTT.